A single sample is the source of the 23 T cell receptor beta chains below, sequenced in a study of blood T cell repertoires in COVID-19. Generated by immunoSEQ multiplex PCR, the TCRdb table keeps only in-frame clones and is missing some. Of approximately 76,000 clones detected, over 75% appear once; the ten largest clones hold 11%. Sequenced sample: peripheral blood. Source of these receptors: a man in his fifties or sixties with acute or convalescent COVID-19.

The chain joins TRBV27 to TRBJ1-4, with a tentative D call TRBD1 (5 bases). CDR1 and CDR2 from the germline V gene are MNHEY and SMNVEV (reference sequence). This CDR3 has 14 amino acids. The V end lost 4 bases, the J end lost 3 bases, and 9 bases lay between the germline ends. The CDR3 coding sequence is TGTGCCAGCAGTTCGACAGCCGCTAATGAAAAACTGTTTTTT. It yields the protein CASSSTAANEKLFF.

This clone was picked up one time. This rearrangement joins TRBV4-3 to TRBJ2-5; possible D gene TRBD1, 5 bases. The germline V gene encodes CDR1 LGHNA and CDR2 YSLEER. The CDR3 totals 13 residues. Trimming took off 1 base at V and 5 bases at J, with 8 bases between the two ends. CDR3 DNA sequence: TGCGCCAGCAGCCAAGGGACACGGGAGACCCAGTACTTC. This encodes CASSQGTRETQYF.

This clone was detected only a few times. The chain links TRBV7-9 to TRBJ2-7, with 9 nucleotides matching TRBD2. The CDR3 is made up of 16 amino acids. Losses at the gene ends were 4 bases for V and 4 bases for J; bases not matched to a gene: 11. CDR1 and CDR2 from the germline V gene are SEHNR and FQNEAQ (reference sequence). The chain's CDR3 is CASSSPKGLAVYEQYF. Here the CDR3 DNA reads TGTGCCAGCAGCTCCCCCAAGGGACTAGCCGTATACGAGCAGTACTTC.

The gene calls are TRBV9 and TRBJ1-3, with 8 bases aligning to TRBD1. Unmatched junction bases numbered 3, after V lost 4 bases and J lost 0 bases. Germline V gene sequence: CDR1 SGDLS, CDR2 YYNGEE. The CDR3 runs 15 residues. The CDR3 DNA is TGTGCCAGCAGCCGAGGGACAGGCTCTGGAAACACCATATATTTT. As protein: CASSRGTGSGNTIYF. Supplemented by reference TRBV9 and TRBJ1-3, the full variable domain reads DSGVTQTPKHLITATGQRVTLRCSPRSGDLSVYWYQQSLDQGLQFLIQYYNGEERAKGNILERFSAQQFPDLHSELNLSSLELGDSALYFCASSRGTGSGNTIYFGEGSWLTVV.

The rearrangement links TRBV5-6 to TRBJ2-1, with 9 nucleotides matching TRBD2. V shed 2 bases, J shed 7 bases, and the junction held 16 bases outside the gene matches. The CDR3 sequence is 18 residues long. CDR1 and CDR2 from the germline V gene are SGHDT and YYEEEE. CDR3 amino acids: CASSFLTRLLAGANEQFF. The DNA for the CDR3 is TGTGCCAGCAGCTTCCTAACGAGGCTTTTAGCGGGAGCGAATGAGCAGTTCTTC.

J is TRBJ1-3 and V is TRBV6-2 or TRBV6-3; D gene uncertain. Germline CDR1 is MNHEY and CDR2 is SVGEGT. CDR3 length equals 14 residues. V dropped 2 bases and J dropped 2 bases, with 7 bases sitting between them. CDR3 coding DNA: TGTGCCAGCAGTTACCCCGGAGCTGGAAACACCATATATTTT. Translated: CASSYPGAGNTIYF.

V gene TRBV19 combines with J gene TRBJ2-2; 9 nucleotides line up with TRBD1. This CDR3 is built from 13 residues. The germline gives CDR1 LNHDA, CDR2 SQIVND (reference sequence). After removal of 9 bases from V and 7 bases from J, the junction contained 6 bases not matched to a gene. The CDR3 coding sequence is TGTGCCAGCTCACAGGGGGCAGGCGGGGAGCTGTTTTTT. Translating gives CASSQGAGGELFF.

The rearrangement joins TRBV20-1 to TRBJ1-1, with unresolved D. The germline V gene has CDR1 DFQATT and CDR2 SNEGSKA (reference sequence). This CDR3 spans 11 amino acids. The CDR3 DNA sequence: TGCAGCGCTGAGGGGAACACTGAAGCTTTCTTT. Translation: CSAEGNTEAFF.

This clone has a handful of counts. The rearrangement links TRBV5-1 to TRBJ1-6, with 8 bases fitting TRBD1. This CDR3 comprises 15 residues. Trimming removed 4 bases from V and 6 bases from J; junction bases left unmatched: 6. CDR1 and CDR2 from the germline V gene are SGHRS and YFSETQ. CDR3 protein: CASSAGTGLNSPLHF. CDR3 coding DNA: TGCGCCAGCAGCGCCGGGACAGGCCTTAATTCACCCCTCCACTTT.

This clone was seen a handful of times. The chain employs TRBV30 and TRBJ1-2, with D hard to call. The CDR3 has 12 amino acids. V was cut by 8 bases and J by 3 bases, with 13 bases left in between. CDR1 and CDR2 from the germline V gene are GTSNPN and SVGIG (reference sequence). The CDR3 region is CASSSRYYGYTF. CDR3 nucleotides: TGTGCCAGTTCAAGCCGCTACTATGGCTACACCTTC.

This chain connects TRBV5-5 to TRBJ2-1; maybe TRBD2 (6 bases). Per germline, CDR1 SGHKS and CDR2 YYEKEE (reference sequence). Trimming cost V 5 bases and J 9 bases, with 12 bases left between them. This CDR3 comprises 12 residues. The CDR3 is CASSLVEGEQFF. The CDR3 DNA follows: TGTGCCAGCAGTCTCGTGGAGGGTGAGCAGTTCTTC.

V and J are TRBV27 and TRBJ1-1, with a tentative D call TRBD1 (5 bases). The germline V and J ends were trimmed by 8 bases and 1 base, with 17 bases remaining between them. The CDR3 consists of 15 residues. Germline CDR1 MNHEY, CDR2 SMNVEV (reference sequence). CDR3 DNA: TGTGCCAGCGGGGCTTTGGCAGAGCCGAACACTGAAGCTTTCTTT. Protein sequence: CASGALAEPNTEAFF.

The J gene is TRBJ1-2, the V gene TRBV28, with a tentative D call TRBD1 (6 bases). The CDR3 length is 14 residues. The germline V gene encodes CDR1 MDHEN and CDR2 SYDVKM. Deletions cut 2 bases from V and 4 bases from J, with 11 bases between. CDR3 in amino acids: CASSLLQGSYGYTF. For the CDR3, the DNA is TGTGCCAGCAGTTTACTACAGGGTTCCTATGGCTACACCTTC.

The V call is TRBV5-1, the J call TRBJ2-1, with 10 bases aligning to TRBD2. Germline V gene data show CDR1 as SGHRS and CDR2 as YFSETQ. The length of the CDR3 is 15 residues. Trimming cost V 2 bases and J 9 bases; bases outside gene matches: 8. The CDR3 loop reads CASSFIGLADSEQFF. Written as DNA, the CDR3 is TGCGCCAGCAGCTTCATAGGACTAGCGGATAGTGAGCAGTTCTTC.

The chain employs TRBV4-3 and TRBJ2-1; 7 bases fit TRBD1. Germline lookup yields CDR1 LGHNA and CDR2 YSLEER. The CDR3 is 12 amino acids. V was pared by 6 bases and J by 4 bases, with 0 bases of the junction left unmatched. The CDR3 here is CASRDRYNEQFF. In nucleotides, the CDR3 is TGCGCCAGCAGGGACAGGTACAATGAGCAGTTCTTC.

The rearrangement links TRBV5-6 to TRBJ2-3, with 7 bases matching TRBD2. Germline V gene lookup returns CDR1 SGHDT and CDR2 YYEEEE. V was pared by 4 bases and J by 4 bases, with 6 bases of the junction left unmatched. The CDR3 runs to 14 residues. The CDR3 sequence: CASSLGLDSDTQYF. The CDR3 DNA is TGTGCCAGCAGCCTAGGACTAGACTCAGATACGCAGTATTTT.

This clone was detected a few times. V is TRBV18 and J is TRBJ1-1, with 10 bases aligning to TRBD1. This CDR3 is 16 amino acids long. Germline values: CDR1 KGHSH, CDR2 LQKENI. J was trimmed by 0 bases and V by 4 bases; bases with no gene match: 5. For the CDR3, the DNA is TGTGCCAGCTCACAGGGGACAGGGGCCTTGAACACTGAAGCTTTCTTT. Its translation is CASSQGTGALNTEAFF.

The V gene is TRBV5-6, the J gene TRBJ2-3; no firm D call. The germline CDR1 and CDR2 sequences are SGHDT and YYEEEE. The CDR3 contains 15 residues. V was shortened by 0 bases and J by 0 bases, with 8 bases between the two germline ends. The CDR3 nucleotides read TGTGCCAGCAGCTTGGCCGGGTTTAGCACAGATACGCAGTATTTT. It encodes CASSLAGFSTDTQYF.

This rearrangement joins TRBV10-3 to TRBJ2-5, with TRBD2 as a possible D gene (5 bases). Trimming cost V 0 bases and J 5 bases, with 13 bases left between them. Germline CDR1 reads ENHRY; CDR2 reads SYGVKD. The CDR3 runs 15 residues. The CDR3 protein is CAISESRGSVETQYF. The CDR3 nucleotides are TGTGCCATCAGTGAGTCTCGGGGAAGTGTGGAGACCCAGTACTTC.

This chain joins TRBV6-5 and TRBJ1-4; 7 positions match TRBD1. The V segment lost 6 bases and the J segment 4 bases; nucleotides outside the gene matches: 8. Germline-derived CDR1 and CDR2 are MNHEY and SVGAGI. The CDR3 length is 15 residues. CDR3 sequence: CASRHGGQINEKLFF. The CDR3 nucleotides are TGTGCCAGCAGGCATGGGGGACAGATTAATGAAAAACTGTTTTTT.

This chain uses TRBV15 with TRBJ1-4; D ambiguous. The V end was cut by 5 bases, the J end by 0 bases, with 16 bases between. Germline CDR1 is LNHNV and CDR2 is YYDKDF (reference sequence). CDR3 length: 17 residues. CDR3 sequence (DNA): TGTGCCACCAGCGCCCCGGTTGTAAGTGCAACTAATGAAAAACTGTTTTTT. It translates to CATSAPVVSATNEKLFF.

Here the CDR3 DNA reads TGTGCCAGCAGGGGGGGACAGAATAACTATGGCTACACCTTC. As protein: CASRGGQNNYGYTF. The V gene is TRBV6-5, the J gene TRBJ1-2, with 7 bases matching TRBD1. Germline CDR1 is MNHEY and CDR2 is SVGAGI. V shed 6 bases and J 1 base; nucleotides not matched to a gene: 5. The CDR3 is 14 amino acids.

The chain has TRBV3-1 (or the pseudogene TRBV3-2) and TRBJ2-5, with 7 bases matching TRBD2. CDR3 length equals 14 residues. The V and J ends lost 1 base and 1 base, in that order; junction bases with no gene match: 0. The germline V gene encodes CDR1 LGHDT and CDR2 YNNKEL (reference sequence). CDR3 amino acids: CASSQASGQETQYF. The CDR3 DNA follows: TGTGCCAGCAGCCAAGCTAGCGGCCAAGAGACCCAGTACTTC.